Listed below are T cell receptor beta chains from one sample, sequenced in a study of Graves' ophthalmopathy and Graves' hyperthyroidism. From the multiplex PCR reads, TCRdb called clonotypes with MiXCR, one entry per CDR3 protein. This sample yields 500,000 to 600,000 distinct CDR3 sequences, of which less than 45% are seen a single time; around 4.6% belongs to the top ten. Sequencing was carried out using peripheral blood or thyroid tissue (not recorded which). The source is an adult man with Graves' hyperthyroidism. The CDR3 runs from the conserved cysteine through the conserved F or W. D genes are given only for firm matches. Clone size is shown for a subset of rows, as once, few, many or a class of expanded clone.

D gene: -; J gene: TRBJ1-5; clone size: -; V gene: TRBV7-9; CDR3 protein: CASSYPRELKEPQHF; CDR3 DNA: TGTGCCAGCAGCTACCCTCGGGAGCTAAAGGAGCCCCAGCATTTT
D gene: -; J gene: TRBJ2-7; clone size: few; V gene: TRBV20-1; CDR3 protein: CSARDRGLLYEQYF; CDR3 DNA: TGCAGTGCTAGAGATCGCGGCCTTCTCTACGAGCAGTACTTC
D gene: -; J gene: TRBJ2-7; clone size: many; V gene: TRBV20-1; CDR3 protein: CSARSLTGFYEQYF; CDR3 DNA: TGCAGTGCTAGAAGTTTAACAGGATTCTACGAGCAGTACTTC
D gene: -; J gene: TRBJ1-2; clone size: many; V gene: TRBV20-1; CDR3 protein: CSVTATNYGYTF; CDR3 DNA: TGCAGTGTGACAGCAACTAACTATGGCTACACCTTC
D gene: -; J gene: TRBJ1-2; clone size: many; V gene: TRBV20-1; CDR3 protein: CSARDRGARGYGYTF; CDR3 DNA: TGCAGTGCTAGAGATCGGGGCGCCAGGGGCTATGGCTACACCTTC
D gene: -; J gene: TRBJ1-1; clone size: -; V gene: TRBV6-5; CDR3 protein: CASSYVRGDTEAFF; CDR3 DNA: TGTGCCAGCAGTTACGTCCGTGGAGACACTGAAGCTTTCTTT
D gene: TRBD1; J gene: TRBJ1-2; clone size: -; V gene: TRBV29-1; CDR3 protein: CSLARDRGLYGYTF; CDR3 DNA: TGCAGCTTAGCAAGAGACAGGGGGCTCTATGGCTACACCTTC
D gene: TRBD2; J gene: TRBJ2-7; clone size: -; V gene: TRBV7-9; CDR3 protein: CASSAGLAGGSYEQYF; CDR3 DNA: TGCGCCAGCAGCGCTGGACTAGCGGGAGGGTCCTACGAGCAGTACTTC
D gene: -; J gene: TRBJ1-1; clone size: -; V gene: TRBV6-6; CDR3 protein: CASSYGGSEAFF; CDR3 DNA: TGTGCCAGCAGTTACGGTGGGAGTGAAGCTTTCTTT
D gene: -; J gene: TRBJ1-3; clone size: -; V gene: TRBV29-1; CDR3 protein: CSVEVGRLSGNTIYF; CDR3 DNA: TGCAGCGTTGAAGTGGGCCGGTTAAGCGGAAACACCATATATTTT
D gene: -; J gene: TRBJ2-2; clone size: -; V gene: TRBV19; CDR3 protein: CASSITGGRGELFF; CDR3 DNA: TGTGCCAGTAGTATAACGGGGGGCCGCGGGGAGCTGTTTTTT
D gene: -; J gene: TRBJ1-2; clone size: many; V gene: TRBV5-6; CDR3 protein: CASSLRPRDGTNYGYTF; CDR3 DNA: TGTGCCAGCAGCCTCCGACCCCGGGACGGAACTAACTATGGCTACACCTTC
D gene: -; J gene: TRBJ2-2; clone size: few; V gene: TRBV6-4; CDR3 protein: CARLPRGRGGSGELFF; CDR3 DNA: TGTGCCAGACTTCCCAGGGGCAGGGGCGGATCCGGGGAGCTGTTTTTT
D gene: -; J gene: TRBJ1-6; clone size: few; V gene: TRBV2; CDR3 protein: CASSDRRDKNSPLHF; CDR3 DNA: TGTGCCAGCAGTGATCGGCGGGATAAGAATTCACCCCTCCACTTT
D gene: -; J gene: TRBJ1-4; clone size: -; V gene: TRBV5-1; CDR3 protein: CASSPRGWGANEKLFF; CDR3 DNA: TGCGCCAGCAGCCCCCGTGGTTGGGGGGCTAATGAAAAACTGTTTTTT
D gene: -; J gene: TRBJ1-1; clone size: -; V gene: TRBV25-1; CDR3 protein: CASSQAAGETEAFF; CDR3 DNA: TGTGCCAGCTCACAGGCCGCGGGGGAGACTGAAGCTTTCTTT
D gene: TRBD2; J gene: TRBJ2-2; clone size: many; V gene: TRBV29-1; CDR3 protein: CSVGSIAGEIVTGELFF; CDR3 DNA: TGCAGCGTTGGGTCAATAGCGGGAGAAATTGTGACCGGGGAGCTGTTTTTT
D gene: -; J gene: TRBJ1-1; clone size: many; V gene: TRBV7-6; CDR3 protein: CASSPKRGDTEAFF; CDR3 DNA: TGTGCCAGCAGCCCCAAACGGGGGGACACTGAAGCTTTCTTT
D gene: -; J gene: TRBJ1-1; clone size: -; V gene: TRBV10-3; CDR3 protein: CAISASSYNTGTEAFF; CDR3 DNA: TGTGCCATCAGTGCCAGCAGTTACAATACAGGCACTGAAGCTTTCTTT
D gene: -; J gene: TRBJ2-7; clone size: -; V gene: TRBV6-5; CDR3 protein: CATQTPSLASYEQYF; CDR3 DNA: TGTGCCACCCAAACCCCAAGCCTGGCCTCCTACGAGCAGTACTTC
D gene: -; J gene: TRBJ2-7; clone size: many; V gene: TRBV11-1; CDR3 protein: CASSADGPAYEQYF; CDR3 DNA: TGTGCCAGCAGCGCGGACGGACCAGCCTACGAGCAGTACTTC
D gene: -; J gene: TRBJ1-6; clone size: many; V gene: TRBV19; CDR3 protein: CASSPGSPPLHF; CDR3 DNA: TGTGCCAGTAGTCCAGGGAGTCCACCCCTCCACTTT
D gene: -; J gene: TRBJ1-1; clone size: few; V gene: TRBV12-3/TRBV12-4; CDR3 protein: CASSFLLGGIMNTEAFF; CDR3 DNA: TGTGCCAGCAGTTTTCTGTTGGGGGGGATCATGAACACTGAAGCTTTCTTT
D gene: -; J gene: TRBJ1-5; clone size: -; V gene: TRBV7-2; CDR3 protein: CASSQGTGGGNQPQHF; CDR3 DNA: TGTGCCAGCAGCCAAGGAACGGGTGGGGGCAATCAGCCCCAGCATTTT
D gene: -; J gene: TRBJ1-1; clone size: once; V gene: TRBV3-1; CDR3 protein: CASSHDRDKAFF; CDR3 DNA: TGTGCCAGCAGCCATGACCGGGACAAGGCTTTCTTT
D gene: TRBD1; J gene: TRBJ2-7; clone size: -; V gene: TRBV11-2; CDR3 protein: CASKRGHPSYEQYF; CDR3 DNA: TGTGCCAGTAAAAGGGGGCATCCTTCCTACGAGCAGTACTTC
D gene: -; J gene: TRBJ2-5; clone size: -; V gene: TRBV5-1; CDR3 protein: CASSLTPTIPQETQYF; CDR3 DNA: TGCGCCAGCAGCTTAACCCCGACTATCCCCCAAGAGACCCAGTACTTC
D gene: TRBD1; J gene: TRBJ2-3; clone size: few; V gene: TRBV20-1; CDR3 protein: CSARSQGADTQYF; CDR3 DNA: TGCAGTGCTAGAAGCCAGGGGGCAGATACGCAGTATTTT
D gene: -; J gene: TRBJ2-5; clone size: few; V gene: TRBV29-1; CDR3 protein: CSGGYQETQYF; CDR3 DNA: TGCAGCGGAGGATATCAAGAGACCCAGTACTTC
D gene: -; J gene: TRBJ2-1; clone size: -; V gene: TRBV10-3; CDR3 protein: CAISSVSTGNEQFF; CDR3 DNA: TGTGCCATCAGTTCGGTTAGTACGGGGAATGAGCAGTTCTTC
D gene: -; J gene: TRBJ2-2; clone size: -; V gene: TRBV27; CDR3 protein: CASSFLSNTGELFF; CDR3 DNA: TGTGCCAGCAGTTTCCTCTCGAACACCGGGGAGCTGTTTTTT
D gene: TRBD1; J gene: TRBJ1-1; clone size: many; V gene: TRBV5-8; CDR3 protein: CASSPGQGRSTEAFF; CDR3 DNA: TGTGCCAGCAGCCCCGGACAGGGACGGTCGACTGAAGCTTTCTTT
D gene: -; J gene: TRBJ2-7; clone size: few; V gene: TRBV7-8; CDR3 protein: CASSQDPVPSSYEQYF; CDR3 DNA: TGTGCCAGCAGCCAAGACCCCGTTCCGAGCTCCTACGAGCAGTACTTC
D gene: -; J gene: TRBJ2-1; clone size: -; V gene: TRBV29-1; CDR3 protein: CSVATGRSYNEQFF; CDR3 DNA: TGCAGCGTTGCGACGGGCCGTTCGTACAATGAGCAGTTCTTC
D gene: TRBD2; J gene: TRBJ2-3; clone size: -; V gene: TRBV29-1; CDR3 protein: CSVDPGLAGEGDTQYF; CDR3 DNA: TGCAGCGTTGACCCCGGACTAGCGGGGGAGGGAGATACGCAGTATTTT
D gene: TRBD2; J gene: TRBJ2-5; clone size: -; V gene: TRBV10-3; CDR3 protein: CAISESGTSGETQYF; CDR3 DNA: TGTGCCATCAGTGAGTCTGGGACTAGCGGGGAGACCCAGTACTTC
D gene: TRBD2; J gene: TRBJ2-2; clone size: many; V gene: TRBV19; CDR3 protein: CASSKREGNTGELFF; CDR3 DNA: TGTGCCAGTAGTAAACGGGAGGGGAACACCGGGGAGCTGTTTTTT